This T cell receptor beta chain was identified in a study of PD-1 blockade in mismatch repair-deficient tumors. The count of this clone is one. Assay used: immunoSEQ multiplex PCR; TCRdb lists only in-frame clones, some missing. This table holds about 100,000 clones, about four fifths found once. Trimming took 5 bases from V and 4 from J; bases not matched to a gene: 3. Germline lookup yields CDR1 PRHDT and CDR2 FYEKMQ (reference sequence). The CDR3 consists of 13 residues. The receptor's source is an adult with mismatch repair-deficient cancer. The chain uses TRBV13 and TRBJ2-3, with 7 bases that match TRBD1. The material sequenced was peripheral blood, taken approximately 8 months after starting pembrolizumab. This chain's CDR3 is CASSDRAADTQYF. The CDR3 nucleotides are TGTGCCAGCAGCGACAGGGCAGCAGATACGCAGTATTTT.